The entry below gives a single TCR beta chain sequence along with its context. TCRdb reprocessed the 5' RACE reads and keeps a single row for each CDR3 protein, giving no DNA. In total, the table holds over 150,000 distinct CDR3 sequences. The data were taken from a study of monozygotic twins with inflammatory bowel disease. Per the germline V gene, CDR1 is SGHRS and CDR2 is YFSETQ. The CDR3 totals 16 residues. The origin of this receptor is a human donor with ulcerative colitis or Crohn's disease, or a healthy co-twin of an affected twin (not recorded which). This chain links TRBV5-1 with TRBJ2-7; TCRdb designates TRBD2, a call that cannot be tested without DNA. The sample was blood. CDR3 protein: CASSLLQRQGYDEQYF.